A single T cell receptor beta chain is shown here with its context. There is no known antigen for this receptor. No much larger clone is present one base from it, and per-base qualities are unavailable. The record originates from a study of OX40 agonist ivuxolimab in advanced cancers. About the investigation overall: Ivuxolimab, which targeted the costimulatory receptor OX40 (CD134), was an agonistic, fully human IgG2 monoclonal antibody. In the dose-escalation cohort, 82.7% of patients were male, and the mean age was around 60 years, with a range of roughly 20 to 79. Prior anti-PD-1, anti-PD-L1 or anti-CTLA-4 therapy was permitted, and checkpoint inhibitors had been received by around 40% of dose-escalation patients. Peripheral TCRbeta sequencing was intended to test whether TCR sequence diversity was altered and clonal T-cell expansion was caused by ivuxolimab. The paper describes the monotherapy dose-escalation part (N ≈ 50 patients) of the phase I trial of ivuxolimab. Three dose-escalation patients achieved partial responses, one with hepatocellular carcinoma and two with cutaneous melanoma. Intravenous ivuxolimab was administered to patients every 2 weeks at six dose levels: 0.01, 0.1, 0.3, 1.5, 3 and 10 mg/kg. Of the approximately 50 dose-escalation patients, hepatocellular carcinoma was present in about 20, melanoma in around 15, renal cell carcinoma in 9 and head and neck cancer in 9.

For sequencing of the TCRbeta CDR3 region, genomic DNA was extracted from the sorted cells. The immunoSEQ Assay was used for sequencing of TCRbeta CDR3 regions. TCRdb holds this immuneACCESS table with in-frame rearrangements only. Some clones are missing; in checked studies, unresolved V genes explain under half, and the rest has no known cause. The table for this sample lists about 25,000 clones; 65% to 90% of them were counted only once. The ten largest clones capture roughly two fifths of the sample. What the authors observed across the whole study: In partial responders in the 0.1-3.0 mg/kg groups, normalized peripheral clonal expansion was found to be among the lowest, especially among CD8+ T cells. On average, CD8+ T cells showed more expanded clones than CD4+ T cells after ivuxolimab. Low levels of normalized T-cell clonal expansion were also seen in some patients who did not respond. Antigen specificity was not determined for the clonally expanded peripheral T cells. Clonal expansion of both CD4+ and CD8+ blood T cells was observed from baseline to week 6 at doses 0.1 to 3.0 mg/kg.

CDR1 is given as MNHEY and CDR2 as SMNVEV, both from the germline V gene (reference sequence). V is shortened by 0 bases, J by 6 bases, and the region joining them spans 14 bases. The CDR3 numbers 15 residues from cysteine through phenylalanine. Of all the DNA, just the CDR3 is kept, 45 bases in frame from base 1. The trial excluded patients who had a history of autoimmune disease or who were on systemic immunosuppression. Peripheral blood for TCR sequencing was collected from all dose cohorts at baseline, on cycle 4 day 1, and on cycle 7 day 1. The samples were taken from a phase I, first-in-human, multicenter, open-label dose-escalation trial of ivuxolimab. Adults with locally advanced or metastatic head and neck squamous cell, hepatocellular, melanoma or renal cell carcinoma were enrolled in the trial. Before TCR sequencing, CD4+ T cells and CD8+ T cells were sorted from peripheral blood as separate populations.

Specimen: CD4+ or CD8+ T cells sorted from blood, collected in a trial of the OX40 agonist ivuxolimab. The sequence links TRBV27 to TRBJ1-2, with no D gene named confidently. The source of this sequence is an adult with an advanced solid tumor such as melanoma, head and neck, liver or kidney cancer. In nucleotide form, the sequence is TGTGCCAGCAGTTTATCGCCCCCGCCGGGGAATGGCTACACCTTC. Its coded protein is CASSLSPPPGNGYTF.